This record looks at one TCR beta chain sequence and its context. The target antigen is unknown. Clones were read by immunoSEQ multiplex PCR, and TCRdb kept only the in-frame ones, dropping some. The sample lists roughly 48,000 clones; roughly three quarters were seen once. CDR3 length: 14 amino acids. Germline V gene lookup returns CDR1 LNHDA and CDR2 SQIVND (reference sequence). V was pared by 5 bases and J by 6 bases, with 9 bases of the junction left unmatched. This record comes from a study of STAT5B mutations in CD4+ large granular lymphocyte leukemia. Study-level findings and limits: Top patient clones used TRBV06 genes more often: 8/27 versus 2/35 in controls. CD4-sorted patient repertoires seemed more clonal than healthy CD4+ repertoires.

This clonotype originated in a human donor in good health. What was sequenced was CD4+ T cells from blood buffy coats. V is TRBV19 and J is TRBJ1-2, with 7 bases matching TRBD1. For the CDR3, the DNA is TGTGCCAGTAGTCGGCGGGGACAGCCCGATGGCTACACCTTC. Its translation is CASSRRGQPDGYTF. Filled out from reference TRBV19 and TRBJ1-2, the complete variable domain reads DGGITQSPKYLFRKEGQNVTLSCEQNLNHDAMYWYRQDPGQGLRLIYYSQIVNDFQKGDIAEGYSVSREKKESFPLTVTSAQKNPTAFYLCASSRRGQPDGYTFGSGTRLTVV.